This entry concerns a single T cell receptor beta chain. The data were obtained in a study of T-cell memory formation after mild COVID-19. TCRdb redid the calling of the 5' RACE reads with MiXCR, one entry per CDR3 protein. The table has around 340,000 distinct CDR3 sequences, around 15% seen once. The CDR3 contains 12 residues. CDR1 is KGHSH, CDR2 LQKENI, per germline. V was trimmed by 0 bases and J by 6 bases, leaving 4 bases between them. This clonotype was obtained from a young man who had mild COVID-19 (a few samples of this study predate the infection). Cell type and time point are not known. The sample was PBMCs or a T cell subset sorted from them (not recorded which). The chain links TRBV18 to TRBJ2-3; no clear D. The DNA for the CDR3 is TGTGCCAGCTCACCACCGTTGGATACGCAGTATTTT. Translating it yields CASSPPLDTQYF.